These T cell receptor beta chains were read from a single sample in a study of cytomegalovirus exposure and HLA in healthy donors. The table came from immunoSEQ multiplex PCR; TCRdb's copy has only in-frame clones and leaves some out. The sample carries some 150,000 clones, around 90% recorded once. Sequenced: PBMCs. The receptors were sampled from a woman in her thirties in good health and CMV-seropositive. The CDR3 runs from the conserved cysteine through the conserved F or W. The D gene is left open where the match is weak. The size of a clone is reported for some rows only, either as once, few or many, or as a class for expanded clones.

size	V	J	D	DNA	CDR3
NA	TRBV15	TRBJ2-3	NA	TGTGCCACCAGCAGAGTGGCAGGGGACACAGATACGCAGTATTTT	CATSRVAGDTDTQYF
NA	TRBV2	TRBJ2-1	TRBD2	TGTGCCAGCAGTGTACTAGCGGGAGAGGTTGAGCAGTTCTTC	CASSVLAGEVEQFF
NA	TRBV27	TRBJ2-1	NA	TGTGCCAGCAGTTTATACGGGAGAGATGGCAATGAGCAGTTCTTC	CASSLYGRDGNEQFF
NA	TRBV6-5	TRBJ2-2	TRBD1	TGTGCCAGCAGTTACAGGGGGCTAACCGGGGAGCTGTTTTTT	CASSYRGLTGELFF
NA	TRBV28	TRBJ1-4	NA	TGTGCCGTCCCGGGGGGGACAACTAATGAAAAACTGTTTTTT	CAVPGGTTNEKLFF
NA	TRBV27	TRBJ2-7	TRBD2	TGTGCCAGCAGTTTACGAGCGGGAGGACGGGAGGAGCAGTACTTC	CASSLRAGGREEQYF
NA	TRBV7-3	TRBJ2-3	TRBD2	TGTGCCAGCAGCCCGGGGACTAGCCTCCCAGATACGCAGTATTTT	CASSPGTSLPDTQYF
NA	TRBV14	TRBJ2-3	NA	TGTGCCAGCAGCCACGGGGATACGCAGTATTTT	CASSHGDTQYF
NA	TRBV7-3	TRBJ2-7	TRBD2	TGTGCCAGCCGCCGTTTAGGCGGGAGGGCCTGGTCCTACGAGCAGTACTTC	CASRRLGGRAWSYEQYF
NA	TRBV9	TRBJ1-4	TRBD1	TGTGCCAGCAGCGTTCAGACAGGGGCGAAGGGTGAAAAACTGTTTTTT	CASSVQTGAKGEKLFF
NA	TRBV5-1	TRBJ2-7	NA	TGCGCCAGCAGCTTGGGGAGGGAAGCCTACGAGCAGTACTTC	CASSLGREAYEQYF
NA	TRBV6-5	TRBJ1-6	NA	TGTGCCAGCAGTTGGCTTCCAGGGAATTCACCCCTCCACTTT	CASSWLPGNSPLHF
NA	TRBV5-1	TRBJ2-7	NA	TGCGCCAGCAGCTTGGTCGTCTCTCTAGAGAGAAGCTACGAGCAGTACTTC	CASSLVVSLERSYEQYF
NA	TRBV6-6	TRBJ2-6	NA	TGTGCCAGCAGTCCCCAGGGAACTGGGGCCAACGTCCTGACTTTC	CASSPQGTGANVLTF
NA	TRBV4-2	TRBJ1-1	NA	TGTGCCAGCAGCCAAGGGCAGGGCGTTGAAGCTTTCTTT	CASSQGQGVEAFF
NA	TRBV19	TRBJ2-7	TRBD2	TGTGCCAGTAGTACGCCGGGACTAGCAGGCGAGCAGTACTTC	CASSTPGLAGEQYF
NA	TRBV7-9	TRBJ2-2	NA	TGTGCCAGCAGCCCCAGAACCAACACCGGGGAGCTGTTTTTT	CASSPRTNTGELFF
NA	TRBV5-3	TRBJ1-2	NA	TGTGCCAGGGTGGGTTGGACAGAAAGGAACTATGGCTACACCTTC	CARVGWTERNYGYTF
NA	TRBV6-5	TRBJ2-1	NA	TGTGCCAGCAGTTACAGACTAGGAGGCTACAATGAGCAGTTCTTC	CASSYRLGGYNEQFF
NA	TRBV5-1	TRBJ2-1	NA	TGCGCCAGCAGCTCCGGGACTTCCTACTACAATGAGCAGTTCTTC	CASSSGTSYYNEQFF
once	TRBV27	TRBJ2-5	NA	TGTGCCAGCAGTTTAGGCGGAGGCGGGGAGACCCAGTACTTC	CASSLGGGGETQYF
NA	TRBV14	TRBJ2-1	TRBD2	TGTGCCAGCAGCCCGCTGGGAGGGCCCTACAATGAGCAGTTCTTC	CASSPLGGPYNEQFF
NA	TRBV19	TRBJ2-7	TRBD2	TGTGCCAGTAGTATGCATCTTGCGGGAGAGCCCTCCTACGAGCAGTACTTC	CASSMHLAGEPSYEQYF
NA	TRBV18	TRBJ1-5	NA	TGTGCCAGCTCACCGGGGGGTCAGCCCCAGCATTTT	CASSPGGQPQHF
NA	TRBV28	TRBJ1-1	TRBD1	TGTGCCAGCAGGTTACCCGGGACAGGGCGCACTGAAGCTTTCTTT	CASRLPGTGRTEAFF
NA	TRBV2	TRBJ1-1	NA	TGTGCCAGCAGTGGCGGCAGGGGTACTGAAGCTTTCTTT	CASSGGRGTEAFF
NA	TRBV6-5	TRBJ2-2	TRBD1	TGTGCCAGCAGGGCAGACAGGGCCGGGGAGCTGTTTTTT	CASRADRAGELFF
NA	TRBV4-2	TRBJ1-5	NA	TGTGCCAGCAGCCGAGGCGCGGATAGCAATCAGCCCCAGCATTTT	CASSRGADSNQPQHF